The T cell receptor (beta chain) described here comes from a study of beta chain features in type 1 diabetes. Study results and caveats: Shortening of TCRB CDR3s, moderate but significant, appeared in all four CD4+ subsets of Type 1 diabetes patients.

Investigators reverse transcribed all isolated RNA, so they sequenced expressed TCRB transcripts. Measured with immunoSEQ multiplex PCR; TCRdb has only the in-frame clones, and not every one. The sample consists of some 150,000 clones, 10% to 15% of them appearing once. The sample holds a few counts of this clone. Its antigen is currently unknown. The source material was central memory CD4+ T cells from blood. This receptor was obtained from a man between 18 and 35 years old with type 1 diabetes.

DNA for the CDR3: TGTGCCAGCAGCTCCTTTAATCAGCCCCAGCATTTT. Translation: CASSSFNQPQHF. The chain links TRBV7-2 to TRBJ1-5; D unresolved. The CDR3 sequence is 12 residues long. Trimming pared 4 bases from V and 4 bases from J, leaving 5 bases between. Looked up from germline, CDR1 is SGHTA and CDR2 is FQGNSA. The complete variable domain, with remaining parts taken from reference TRBV7-2 and TRBJ1-5, reads GAGVSQSPSNKVTEKGKDVELRCDPISGHTALYWYRQSLGQGLEFLIYFQGNSAPDKSGLPSDRFSAERTGGSVSTLTIQRTQQEDSAVYLCASSSFNQPQHFGDGTRLSIL.